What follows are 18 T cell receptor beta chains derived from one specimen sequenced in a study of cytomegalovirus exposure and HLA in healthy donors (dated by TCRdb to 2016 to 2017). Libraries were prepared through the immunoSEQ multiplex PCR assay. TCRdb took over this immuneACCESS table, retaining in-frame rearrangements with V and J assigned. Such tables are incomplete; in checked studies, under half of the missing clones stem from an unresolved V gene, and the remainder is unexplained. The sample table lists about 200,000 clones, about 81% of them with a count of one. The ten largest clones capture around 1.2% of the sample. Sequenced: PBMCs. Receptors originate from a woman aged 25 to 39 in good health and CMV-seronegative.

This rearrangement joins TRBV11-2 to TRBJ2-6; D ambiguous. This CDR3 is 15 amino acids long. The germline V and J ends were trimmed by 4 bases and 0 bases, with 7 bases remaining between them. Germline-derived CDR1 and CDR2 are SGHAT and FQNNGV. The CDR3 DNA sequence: TGTGCCAGCAGCTCGCCGGTCTCTGGGGCCAACGTCCTGACTTTC. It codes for CASSSPVSGANVLTF.

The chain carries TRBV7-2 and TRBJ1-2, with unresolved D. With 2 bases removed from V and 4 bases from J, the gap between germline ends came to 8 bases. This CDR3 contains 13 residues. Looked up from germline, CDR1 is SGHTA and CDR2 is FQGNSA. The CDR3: CASSLSGAYGYTF. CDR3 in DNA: TGTGCCAGCAGCTTATCAGGCGCCTATGGCTACACCTTC.

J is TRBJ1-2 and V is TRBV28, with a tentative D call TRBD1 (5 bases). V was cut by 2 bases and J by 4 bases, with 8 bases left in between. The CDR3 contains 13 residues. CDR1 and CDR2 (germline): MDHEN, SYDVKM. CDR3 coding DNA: TGTGCCAGCAGTTTAGACAGTGGCTATGGCTACACCTTC. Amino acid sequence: CASSLDSGYGYTF.

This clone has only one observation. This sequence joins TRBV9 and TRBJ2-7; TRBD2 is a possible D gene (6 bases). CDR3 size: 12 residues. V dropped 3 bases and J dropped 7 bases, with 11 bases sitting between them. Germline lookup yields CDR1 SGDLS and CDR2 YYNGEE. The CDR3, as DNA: TGTGCCAGCAGCGCCCGGGGGTCGGAGCAGTACTTC. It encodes CASSARGSEQYF.

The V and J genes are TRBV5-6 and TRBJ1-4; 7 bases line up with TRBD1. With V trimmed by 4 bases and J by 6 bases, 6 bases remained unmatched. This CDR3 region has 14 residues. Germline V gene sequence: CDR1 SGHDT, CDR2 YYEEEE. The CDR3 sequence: CASSDRQGYEKLFF. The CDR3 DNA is TGTGCCAGCAGCGACCGACAGGGCTATGAAAAACTGTTTTTT. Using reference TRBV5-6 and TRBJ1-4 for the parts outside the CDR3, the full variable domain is DAGVTQSPTHLIKTRGQQVTLRCSPKSGHDTVSWYQQALGQGPQFIFQYYEEEERQRGNFPDRFSGHQFPNYSSELNVNALLLGDSALYLCASSDRQGYEKLFFGSGTQLSVL.

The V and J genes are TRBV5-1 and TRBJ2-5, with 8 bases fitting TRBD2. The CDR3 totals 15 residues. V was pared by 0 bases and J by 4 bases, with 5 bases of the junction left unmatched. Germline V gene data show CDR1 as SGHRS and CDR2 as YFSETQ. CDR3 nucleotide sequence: TGCGCCAGCAGCTTGGTCGGGGGGGCCCGAGAGACCCAGTACTTC. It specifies CASSLVGGARETQYF.

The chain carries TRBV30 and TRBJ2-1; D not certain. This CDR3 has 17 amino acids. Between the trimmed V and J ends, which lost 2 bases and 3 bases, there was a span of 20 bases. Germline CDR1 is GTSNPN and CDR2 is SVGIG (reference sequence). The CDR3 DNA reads TGTGCCTGGAGTCCCCCTCGCGGCCATAAGAGCTACAATGAGCAGTTCTTC. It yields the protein CAWSPPRGHKSYNEQFF.

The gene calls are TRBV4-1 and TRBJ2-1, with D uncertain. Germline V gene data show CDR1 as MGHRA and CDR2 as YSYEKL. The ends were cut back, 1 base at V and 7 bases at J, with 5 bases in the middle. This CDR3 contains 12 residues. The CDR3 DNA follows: TGCGCCAGCAGCCAAGGTATGAATGAGCAGTTCTTC. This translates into CASSQGMNEQFF.

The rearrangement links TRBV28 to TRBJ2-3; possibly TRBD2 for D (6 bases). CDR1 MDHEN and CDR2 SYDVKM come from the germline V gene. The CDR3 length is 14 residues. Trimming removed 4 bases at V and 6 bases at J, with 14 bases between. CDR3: CASSSAGSSDTQYF. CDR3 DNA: TGTGCCAGCAGTTCTGCGGGGTCTAGTGATACGCAGTATTTT.

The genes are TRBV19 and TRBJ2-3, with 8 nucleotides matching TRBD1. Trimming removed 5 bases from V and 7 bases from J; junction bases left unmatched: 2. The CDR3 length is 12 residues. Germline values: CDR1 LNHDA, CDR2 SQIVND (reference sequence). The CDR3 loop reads CASSDRGNTQYF. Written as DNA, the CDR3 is TGTGCCAGTAGTGACAGGGGTAATACGCAGTATTTT.

DNA of the CDR3: TGTGCCAGCAGCAACTCCCGCACAGGACGTGAGCAGTACTTC. Its protein product is CASSNSRTGREQYF. The chain uses TRBV2 and TRBJ2-7; the D gene is possibly TRBD1 (5 bases). Germline CDR1 is SNHLY and CDR2 is FYNNEI. The CDR3 runs to 14 residues. The V end was cut by 6 bases, the J end by 7 bases, with 19 bases between. Full variable domain (rest looked up from reference TRBV2 and TRBJ2-7): EPEVTQTPSHQVTQMGQEVILRCVPISNHLYFYWYRQILGQKVEFLVSFYNNEISEKSEIFDDQFSVERPDGSNFTLKIRSTKLEDSAMYFCASSNSRTGREQYFGPGTRLTVT.

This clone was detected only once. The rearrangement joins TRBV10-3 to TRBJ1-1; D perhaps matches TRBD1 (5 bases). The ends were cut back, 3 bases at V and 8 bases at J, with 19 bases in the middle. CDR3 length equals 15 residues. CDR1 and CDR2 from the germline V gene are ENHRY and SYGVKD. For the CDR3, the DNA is TGTGCCATCAGTGATAGCGGGGCCGAAAGATCGGAAGCTTTCTTT. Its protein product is CAISDSGAERSEAFF.

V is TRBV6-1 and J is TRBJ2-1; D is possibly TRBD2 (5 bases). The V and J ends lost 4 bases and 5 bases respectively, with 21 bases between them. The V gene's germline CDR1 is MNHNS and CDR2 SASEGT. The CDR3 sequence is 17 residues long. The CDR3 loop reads CASSAGGPGSRNNEQFF. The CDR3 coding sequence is TGTGCCAGCAGTGCGGGCGGGCCGGGGAGTAGGAACAATGAGCAGTTCTTC.

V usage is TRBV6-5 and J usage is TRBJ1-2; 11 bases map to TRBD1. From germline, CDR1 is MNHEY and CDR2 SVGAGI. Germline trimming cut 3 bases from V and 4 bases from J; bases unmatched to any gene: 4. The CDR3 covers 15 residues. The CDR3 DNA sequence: TGTGCCAGCAGTTATCCTGGACAGGGGGCCTATGGCTACACCTTC. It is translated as CASSYPGQGAYGYTF.

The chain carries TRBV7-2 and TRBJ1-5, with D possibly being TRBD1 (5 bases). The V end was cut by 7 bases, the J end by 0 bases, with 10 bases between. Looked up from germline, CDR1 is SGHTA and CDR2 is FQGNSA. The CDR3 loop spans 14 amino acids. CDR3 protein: CASNWGVSNQPQHF. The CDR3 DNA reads TGTGCCAGCAATTGGGGGGTTAGCAATCAGCCCCAGCATTTT.

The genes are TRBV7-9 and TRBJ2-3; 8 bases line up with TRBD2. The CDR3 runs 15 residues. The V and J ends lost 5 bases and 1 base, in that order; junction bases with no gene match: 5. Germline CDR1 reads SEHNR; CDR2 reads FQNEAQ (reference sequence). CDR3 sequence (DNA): TGTGCCAGCAGCCCCCTGACTAGCGGCACAGATACGCAGTATTTT. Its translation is CASSPLTSGTDTQYF.

CDR3 residues: CSVVPDRYEAFF. The DNA for the CDR3 is TGCAGCGTTGTCCCGGACAGATATGAAGCTTTCTTT. The chain employs TRBV29-1 and TRBJ1-1; D might be TRBD1 (6 bases). This CDR3 is 12 amino acids long. Trimming stripped 4 bases from V and 7 bases from J, with 13 bases between. Germline loops: CDR1 SQVTM, CDR2 ANQGSEA.

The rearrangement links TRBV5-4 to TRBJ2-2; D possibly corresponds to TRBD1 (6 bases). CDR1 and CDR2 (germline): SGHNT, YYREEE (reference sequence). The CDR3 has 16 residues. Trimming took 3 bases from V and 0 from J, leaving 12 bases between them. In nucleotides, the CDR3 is TGTGCCAGCAGCTCTAGACAGGTCGCGAACACCGGGGAGCTGTTTTTT. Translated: CASSSRQVANTGELFF.